This T cell receptor (beta chain) was sequenced in a study of T cells in Graves' hyperthyroidism and ophthalmopathy. The PBMCs had their origin in approximately 10 ml of fresh peripheral blood. V shed 4 bases, J shed 2 bases, and the junction held 11 bases outside the gene matches. Germline V gene lookup returns CDR1 SQVTM and CDR2 ANQGSEA. The CDR3 spans 16 residues. From RNA transcripts, TCR beta CDR3 regions were amplified. First-round RT-PCR targeting the TCR CDR3 was performed with the HTBI primer set. TCRdb ran MiXCR on the multiplex PCR reads and lists one entry per CDR3 protein. The table includes over 650,000 distinct CDR3 sequences, 15% to 20% detected once. In this sample, this clonotype turned up a few times.

This receptor was taken from a young man with Graves' hyperthyroidism. Sample: blood. The chain joins TRBV29-1 to TRBJ2-3; 8 bases align to TRBD2. The CDR3, as DNA: TGCAGCGTTGCGGGAGGGGTTAACCCTAACACAGATACGCAGTATTTT. Translated: CSVAGGVNPNTDTQYF.